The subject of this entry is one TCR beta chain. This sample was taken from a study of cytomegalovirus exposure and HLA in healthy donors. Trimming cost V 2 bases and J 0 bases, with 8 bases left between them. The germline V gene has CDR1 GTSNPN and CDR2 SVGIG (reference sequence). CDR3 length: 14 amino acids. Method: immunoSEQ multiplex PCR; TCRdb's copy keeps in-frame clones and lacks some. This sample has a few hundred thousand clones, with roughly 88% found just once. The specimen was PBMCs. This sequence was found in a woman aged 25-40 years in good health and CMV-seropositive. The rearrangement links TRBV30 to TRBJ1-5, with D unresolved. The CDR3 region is CAWSTGYSNQPQHF. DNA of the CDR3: TGTGCCTGGAGTACTGGTTATAGCAATCAGCCCCAGCATTTT.